A single T cell receptor beta chain is shown here with its context. This record comes from a study of shared clonotypes between healthy human individuals. V lost 7 bases to trimming and J lost 0 bases, with 13 bases between them. This CDR3 is built from 14 residues. Germline CDR1 and CDR2: MDHEN and SYDVKM. Generated by immunoSEQ multiplex PCR, the TCRdb table keeps only in-frame clones and is missing some. This table has 1.4 million or so clones, approximately 98.5% appearing once. The sample taken for sequencing was naive CD4+ T cells sorted from blood. Subset of the sample: CD45RA+ positively selected. The V and J genes are TRBV28 and TRBJ2-7; D uncertain. The receptor was derived from a man younger than 40 in good health. CDR3 nucleotides: TGTGCCAGCACCTTTTCAGCGAGCTCCTACGAGCAGTACTTC. Amino acids: CASTFSASSYEQYF.